Included here is one T cell receptor beta chain sequence, with context. Its antigen is not yet known. No qualities accompany the bases; no much larger clone lies one base away. This specimen comes from a study of shared clonotypes between healthy human individuals (dated by TCRdb to 2020 to 2022). Regarding the study in general: The cohort comprised two women and a few men aged 18 to 49 years. For each donor, CD4 naive and CD4 memory were each run on three plates, CD8 naive on two plates, and CD8 memory on one plate. Different laboratories and diverse techniques were used to prepare libraries and sequence TCR repertoires, to increase sequencing depth and limit assay-specific biases. The study deeply sequenced blood TCR repertoires of five healthy adults to estimate repertoire size and the extent of clonotype sharing between individuals. Per donor, leukapheresis produced somewhere between about 0.94 and 9.5 billion PBMCs. What the research found in general, with its limitations: Pairwise subsampling indicated that sequencing depth was expected to affect the degree of clonotype sharing among donors. Sampling was limited to blood, and TCR repertoires in tissue likely differ from TCR repertoires in blood. Naive subsets generally had larger estimated clonotype richness than memory subsets. Compared with non-shared clonotypes, the clonotypes found in all four sorted-subset donors had higher generation probabilities. Rarefaction of sorted-subset datasets indicated incomplete sequencing despite the large sequencing depth. Across four donors, approximately 5% of naive CD4, around 3.5% of naive CD8, roughly 2.2% of memory CD4, and 0.4% to 0.45% of memory CD8 clonotypes were shared. Because the study included a small number of donors, the genetic and exposure-history diversity represented was limited.

Using the deep immunoSEQ assay, multiplex PCR amplified TCR CDR3 regions from genomic DNA. Genomic DNA extracted from each cell subset was distributed evenly over all wells of several immunoSEQ 96-well plates, and each plate served as one replicate. For sorted subsets, roughly 200 ng of genomic DNA, equivalent to around 30,000 T cell genomes, went into each replicate PCR. Purified libraries were quantified with a Qubit 3.0 fluorometer, sized on a Bioanalyzer 2100, and re-quantified with the KAPA Library Quantification kit. Each immunoSEQ 96-well plate was sequenced on its own single-read 150-cycle Illumina NextSeq 550 flow cell. On the study's bioinformatics: Because the immunoSEQ output included only junctional sequences and no quality scores, the filtering could not be the same as the filtering used for full-length reads. To assign V/J genes and CDR3, sequences were annotated using PyIR, a Python wrapper for IgBLAST v1.9, with IMGT germline references. Any read was removed if the V/J assignment was weak (E-value above 1e-6), the CDR3 was missing, or the read contained stop codons, out-of-frame junctions, or ambiguous translated residues. V3J clonotypes were defined by identical inferred V gene, J gene, and CDR3 amino acid sequence. Percentage overlap between repertoires was computed as shared unique clonotypes divided by the size of the smaller repertoire. Three approaches were used to assess repertoire richness: RTK rarefaction, the Chao1 estimator, and Recon v2.1 estimates of unobserved clonotypes. OLGA was used to compute generation probabilities for all TCRbeta clonotypes that the gDNA method yielded from several donors. TCRdb limited this immuneACCESS table to in-frame rearrangements with V and J called. A share of clones is missing; checked studies link under half to unresolved V genes, and the rest is unexplained. V, J and clone size are those of that table, while D and trimming were read from the DNA. Here the sample has hundreds of thousands of clones; 80% to 95% occur a single time. About 24% of the sample comes from the top ten.

For the CD8 naive samples, CD45RO-negative cells were positively selected for CCR7, yielding a CD45RA+CCR7+ population from which TemRA cells were excluded. The donors were healthy, HIV-negative adults who had no recently reported acute infections or vaccinations. Every donor was a Caucasian adult residing in Nashville, Tennessee, USA. After blood collection by leukapheresis, PBMCs were isolated using Ficoll-Histopaque density gradient centrifugation and then cryopreserved in the vapor phase of liquid nitrogen. Analytical flow cytometry was used to check the purity and quantity of each magnetically sorted T cell population. Genomic DNA was isolated from every sorted fraction and measured by UV absorbance on a Nanodrop 2000c. This sequence was found in a man aged 25-40 years in good health. Material for sequencing was naive CD8+ T cells sorted from blood. The sample's cell subset or site label is to be understood as: CD45RA+CCR7+.

The CDR3 region: CSVEVQGVGQETQYF. Here is the DNA: TGCAGCGTTGAAGTCCAGGGAGTAGGCCAAGAGACCCAGTACTTC. The rearranged chain carries TRBV29-1 and TRBJ2-5; the D gene is perhaps TRBD1 or TRBD2, as each covers 5 bases. From the germline V gene, CDR1 is SQVTM and CDR2 is ANQGSEA. Reading from cysteine to phenylalanine, the CDR3 counts 15 amino acids. Here the CDR3 DNA is all that survives: 45 bases in frame from base 1. V is clipped by 1 base and J by 1 base, and the sequence between their germline boundaries is 13 bases long.